These 20 T cell receptor beta chains were all obtained from the same sample, sequenced in a study of beta chain features in type 1 diabetes. Since all of the isolated RNA was reverse transcribed, expressed TCRB transcripts were what got sequenced. Repertoires were generated with immunoSEQ multiplex PCR, while TCRdb's copy carries only in-frame clones and drops some. The sample lists 620,000 or so clones, about a sixth seen once, with approximately 0.093% in the top ten. Sequenced: naive CD4+ T cells from blood. These receptors were taken from a man aged 18 to 30 in good health.

The chain uses TRBV6-6 and TRBJ1-6, with D perhaps matching TRBD1 (5 bases). The CDR3 sequence is 12 residues long. With 5 bases removed from V and 7 bases from J, the gap between germline ends came to 6 bases. Germline CDR1 MNHNY, CDR2 SVGAGI (reference sequence). CDR3 loop: CASSRQNSPLHF. The CDR3 bases are TGTGCCAGCAGTCGACAGAATTCACCCCTCCACTTT.

As concerns this clone: Other DNA variants within this sample encode the same CDR3. This chain uses TRBV2 with TRBJ1-1, with D possibly matching TRBD1 (6 bases). There are 12 residues in the CDR3. CDR1 is SNHLY and CDR2 is FYNNEI in the germline V gene. V was trimmed by 3 bases and J by 8 bases, leaving 10 bases between them. CDR3 protein: CASSDRGTEAFF. The CDR3 bases are TGTGCCAGCAGTGACAGGGGCACCGAAGCTTTCTTT. Full variable domain (remainder filled in from reference TRBV2 and TRBJ1-1): EPEVTQTPSHQVTQMGQEVILRCVPISNHLYFYWYRQILGQKVEFLVSFYNNEISEKSEIFDDQFSVERPDGSNFTLKIRSTKLEDSAMYFCASSDRGTEAFFGQGTRLTVV.

In this sample, this clone turned up a few times. The rearrangement links TRBV6-1 to TRBJ2-4, with D maybe TRBD2 (6 bases). V was clipped by 2 bases and J by 0 bases, with 11 bases between them. In germline, CDR1 is MNHNS, CDR2 SASEGT. The CDR3 is made up of 16 amino acids. This chain's CDR3 is CASSESRGIAKNIQYF. The CDR3 nucleotides read TGTGCCAGCAGTGAATCACGGGGGATAGCCAAAAACATTCAGTACTTC.

The rearrangement joins TRBV11-3 to TRBJ2-1; weak D call: TRBD2 (5 bases). Trimming stripped 3 bases from V and 2 bases from J, with 11 bases between. This CDR3 has 15 amino acids. Germline CDR1 SGHNT, CDR2 YENEEA. The CDR3 DNA follows: TGTGCCAGCAGCTTGGCGGGCGACACCTACAATGAGCAGTTCTTC. Residues: CASSLAGDTYNEQFF.

This clone was seen only once. V gene TRBV21-1 combines with J gene TRBJ2-5; the tabulated D call, TRBD2, remains unverified against the DNA. TRBV21-1 is noted as a pseudogene. The CDR3 covers 19 residues. The CDR3 loop is CASSTRLAGEPMGQETQYF. CDR3 DNA sequence: TGTGCCAGCAGCACCAGACTAGCGGGGGAGCCTATGGGTCAAGAGACCCAGTACTTC.

In this sample, this clone turned up a few times. The chain uses TRBV7-9 and TRBJ1-1; D not certain. Germline values: CDR1 SEHNR, CDR2 FQNEAQ (reference sequence). The CDR3 sequence is 12 residues long. V was clipped by 1 base and J by 11 bases, with 11 bases between them. CDR3: CASSLVQIEAFF. As DNA, the CDR3 is TGTGCCAGCAGCTTAGTTCAGATTGAGGCTTTCTTT.

This clone came up a few times. This sequence joins TRBV11-3 and TRBJ2-1, with TRBD1 as a possible D gene (6 bases). V lost 5 bases and J lost 8, with 13 bases in between. In germline, CDR1 is SGHNT, CDR2 YENEEA. The CDR3 extends over 13 amino acids. CDR3 protein: CASSPQGYDEQFF. CDR3 in DNA: TGTGCCAGCAGCCCACAGGGTTACGATGAGCAGTTCTTC.

The sample holds a few counts of this clone. The V call is TRBV6-5, the J call TRBJ2-5; perhaps TRBD1 as D (6 bases). The CDR3 spans 12 residues. The germline CDR1 and CDR2 sequences are MNHEY and SVGAGI. V lost 6 bases to trimming and J lost 1 base, with 6 bases between them. The CDR3 sequence is CASRGAQETQYF. The CDR3 DNA is TGTGCCAGCAGGGGGGCCCAAGAGACCCAGTACTTC.

V usage is TRBV5-6 and J usage is TRBJ1-5; 7 bases agree with TRBD1. This CDR3 has 14 residues. The junction had 2 bases not matched to a gene; V was cut back by 4 bases and J by 1 base. Germline V gene data show CDR1 as SGHDT and CDR2 as YYEEEE. DNA for the CDR3: TGTGCCAGCAGCACGACAGGGAGCAATCAGCCCCAGCATTTT. Encoded protein: CASSTTGSNQPQHF.

The chain joins TRBV9 to TRBJ2-2; 10 bases fit TRBD2. Germline values: CDR1 SGDLS, CDR2 YYNGEE. The CDR3 loop spans 17 amino acids. The V gene end was trimmed by 0 bases and the J gene end by 7 bases; junction bases not matched to a gene: 9. CDR3 sequence (DNA): TGTGCCAGCAGCGTAGGGGCGTTTAGCGGGAGGCACGGGGAGCTGTTTTTT. Translating gives CASSVGAFSGRHGELFF.

The chain joins TRBV25-1 to TRBJ2-7; TRBD2 matches at 12 bases. Germline trimming cut 2 bases from V and 3 bases from J; bases unmatched to any gene: 2. CDR1 and CDR2 from the germline V gene are MGHDK and SYGVNS. This CDR3 spans 15 amino acids. The CDR3 reads CASSETTSGSYEQYF. DNA of the CDR3: TGTGCCAGCAGTGAAACGACTAGCGGGAGCTACGAGCAGTACTTC.

This clone showed up just a few times. The rearrangement links TRBV28 to TRBJ1-4; the D is unclear. Germline CDR1 MDHEN, CDR2 SYDVKM. The CDR3 contains 13 residues. V dropped 4 bases and J dropped 8 bases, with 11 bases sitting between them. The CDR3 DNA reads as TGTGCCAGCAGTTCCAACCTCTGGGAAAAACTGTTTTTT. Protein: CASSSNLWEKLFF.

This clone was observed a few times. Other DNA sequences from this sample encode an identical CDR3 as well. This chain links TRBV7-9 with TRBJ2-7, with D hard to call. The CDR3 covers 13 residues. Looked up from germline, CDR1 is SEHNR and CDR2 is FQNEAQ (reference sequence). V was trimmed by 0 bases and J by 4 bases, leaving 7 bases between them. CDR3 protein: CASSLAGNYEQYF. CDR3 nucleotides: TGTGCCAGCAGCTTAGCAGGGAATTACGAGCAGTACTTC.

The V and J genes are TRBV14 and TRBJ1-1; 7 nucleotides agree with TRBD1. Germline assignment: CDR1 SGHDN and CDR2 FVKESK. The CDR3 extends over 14 amino acids. Trimming removed 3 bases from V and 4 bases from J; junction bases left unmatched: 5. The CDR3 sequence: CASSQAGTVTEAFF. DNA for the CDR3: TGTGCCAGCAGCCAGGCCGGGACAGTCACTGAAGCTTTCTTT.

The CDR3 reads CSAGQNTEAFF. In DNA, the CDR3 is TGCAGCGCGGGACAGAACACTGAAGCTTTCTTT. The chain uses TRBV29-1 and TRBJ1-1, with D possibly TRBD1 on 6 matching bases. Trimming shortened V by 7 bases and J by 1 base, and 7 bases separated the two germline ends. The germline V gene has CDR1 SQVTM and CDR2 ANQGSEA. CDR3 size: 11 residues. Based on the CDR3 plus reference TRBV29-1 and TRBJ1-1, the full variable domain is SAVISQKPSRDICQRGTSLTIQCQVDSQVTMMFWYRQQPGQSLTLIATANQGSEATYESGFVIDKFPISRPNLTFSTLTVSNMSPEDSSIYLCSAGQNTEAFFGQGTRLTVV.

The chain joins TRBV4-3 to TRBJ2-1; 9 bases map to TRBD2. CDR1 is LGHNA, CDR2 YSLEER, per germline. The J segment lost 10 bases and the V segment lost 1 base, leaving 8 bases of the junction unmatched. The CDR3 consists of 15 residues. This chain's CDR3 is CASSQGGGRAWEQFF. CDR3 sequence (DNA): TGCGCCAGCAGCCAAGGAGGCGGGAGGGCCTGGGAGCAGTTCTTC.

This clone has just a few counts. The V call is TRBV7-2, the J call TRBJ2-1, with no clear D. Trimming cost V 0 bases and J 8 bases, with 2 bases left between them. The CDR3 runs 11 residues. Germline V gives CDR1 SGHTA, CDR2 FQGNSA. The CDR3 bases are TGTGCCAGCAGCTTAGCACATGAGCAGTTCTTC. Encoded protein: CASSLAHEQFF.

The sample holds a few counts of this clone. This chain joins TRBV18 and TRBJ2-4; the D gene is possibly TRBD2 (5 bases). The CDR3 covers 16 residues. The ends were cut back, 0 bases at V and 0 bases at J, with 9 bases in the middle. Per germline, CDR1 KGHSH and CDR2 LQKENI. This CDR3 is CASSPPRVLAKNIQYF. DNA of the CDR3: TGTGCCAGCTCACCACCGAGGGTCCTAGCCAAAAACATTCAGTACTTC.

This clone was seen only a few times. The chain employs TRBV29-1 and TRBJ2-2; D is unclear. The V gene's germline CDR1 is SQVTM and CDR2 ANQGSEA. The CDR3 runs to 13 residues. V shed 6 bases and J shed 4 bases, with 12 bases lying between them. CDR3 amino acids: CSVCRSSTGELFF. The CDR3, as DNA: TGCAGCGTGTGCAGGTCGTCCACCGGGGAGCTGTTTTTT.

The genes are TRBV19 and TRBJ2-4; D is perhaps TRBD1 (6 bases). The CDR3 runs 12 residues. Trimming left V 4 bases short and J 10 bases short, with 11 bases between. Germline V gene sequence: CDR1 LNHDA, CDR2 SQIVND (reference sequence). CDR3 protein: CASSTNRDIQYF. As DNA, the CDR3 is TGTGCCAGTAGTACAAACAGGGATATTCAGTACTTC.